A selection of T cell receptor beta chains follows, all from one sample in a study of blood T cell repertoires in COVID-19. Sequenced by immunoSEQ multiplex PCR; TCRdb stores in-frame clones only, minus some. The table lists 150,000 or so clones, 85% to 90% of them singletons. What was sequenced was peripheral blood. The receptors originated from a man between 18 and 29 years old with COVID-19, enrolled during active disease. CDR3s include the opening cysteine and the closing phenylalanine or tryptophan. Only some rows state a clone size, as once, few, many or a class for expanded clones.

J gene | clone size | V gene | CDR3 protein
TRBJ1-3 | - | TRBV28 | CASSLGGGNTIYF
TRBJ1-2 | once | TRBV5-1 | CASSTEPTDNYGYTF
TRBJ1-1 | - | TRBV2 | CASSFDPDGMNTEAFF
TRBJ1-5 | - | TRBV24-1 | CATSDWGDQPQHF
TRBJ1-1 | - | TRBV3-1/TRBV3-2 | CASSPDQRKNTEAFF
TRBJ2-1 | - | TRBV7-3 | CASSPTSGRRNEQFF
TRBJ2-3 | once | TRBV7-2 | CASSLRRAPGDTQYF
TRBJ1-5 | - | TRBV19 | CASSSWTDNQPQHF
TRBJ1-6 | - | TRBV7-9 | CASSATRGNNSPLHF
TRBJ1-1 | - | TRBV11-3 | CASSGRNTEAFF
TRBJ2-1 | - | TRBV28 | CASSPLAGGLQNEQFF
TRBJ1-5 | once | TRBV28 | CASRFPTDRFGQPQHF
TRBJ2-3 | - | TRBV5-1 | CASSLGLAGADTQYF
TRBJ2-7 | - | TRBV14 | CASSPGHRSYEQYF